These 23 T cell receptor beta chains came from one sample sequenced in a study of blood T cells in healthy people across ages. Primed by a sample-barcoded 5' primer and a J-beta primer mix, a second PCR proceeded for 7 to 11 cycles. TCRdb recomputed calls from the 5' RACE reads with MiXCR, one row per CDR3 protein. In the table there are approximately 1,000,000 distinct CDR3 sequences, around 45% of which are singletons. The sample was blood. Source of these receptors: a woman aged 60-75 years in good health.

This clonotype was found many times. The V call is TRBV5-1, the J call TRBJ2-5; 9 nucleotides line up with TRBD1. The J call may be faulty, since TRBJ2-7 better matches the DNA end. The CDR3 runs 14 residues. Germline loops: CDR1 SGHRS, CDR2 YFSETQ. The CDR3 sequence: CASSFPGQGGEQYF. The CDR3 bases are TGCGCCAGCAGCTTCCCGGGACAGGGCGGCGAGCAGTACTTC.

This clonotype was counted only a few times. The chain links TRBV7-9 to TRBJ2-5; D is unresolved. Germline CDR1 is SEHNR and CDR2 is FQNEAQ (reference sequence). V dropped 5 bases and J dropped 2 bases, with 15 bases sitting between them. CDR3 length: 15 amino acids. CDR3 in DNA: TGTGCCAGCAGCCCGCTTCTGGGTTCACAAGAGACCCAGTACTTC. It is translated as CASSPLLGSQETQYF.

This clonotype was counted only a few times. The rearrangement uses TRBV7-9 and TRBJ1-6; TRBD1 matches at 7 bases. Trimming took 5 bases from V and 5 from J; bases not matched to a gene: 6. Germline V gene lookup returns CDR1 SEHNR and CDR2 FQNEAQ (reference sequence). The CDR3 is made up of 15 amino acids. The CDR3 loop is CASSRSGTDNSPLHF. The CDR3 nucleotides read TGTGCCAGCAGCCGCAGCGGGACAGATAATTCACCCCTCCACTTT.

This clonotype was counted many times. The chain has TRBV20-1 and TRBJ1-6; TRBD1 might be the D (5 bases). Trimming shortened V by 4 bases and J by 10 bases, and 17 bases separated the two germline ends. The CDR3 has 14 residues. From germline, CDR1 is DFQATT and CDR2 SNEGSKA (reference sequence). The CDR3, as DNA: TGCAGTGCTAAAACACCGGGACTGAAGTCACCCCTCCACTTT. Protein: CSAKTPGLKSPLHF.

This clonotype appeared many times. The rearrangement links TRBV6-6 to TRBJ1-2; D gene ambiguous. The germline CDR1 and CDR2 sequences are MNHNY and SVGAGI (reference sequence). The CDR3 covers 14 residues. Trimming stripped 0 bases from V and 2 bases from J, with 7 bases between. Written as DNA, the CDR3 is TGTGCCAGCAGTTACTCGAAGGGAAACTATGGCTACACCTTC. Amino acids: CASSYSKGNYGYTF.

Written as DNA, the CDR3 is TGCGCCAGCAGCTGGACACAGGGTCAGCCCCAGCATTTT. It encodes CASSWTQGQPQHF. V gene TRBV5-1 combines with J gene TRBJ1-5; D might be TRBD1 (6 bases). CDR3 length: 13 residues. The V gene's germline CDR1 is SGHRS and CDR2 YFSETQ. The germline V and J ends were trimmed by 3 bases and 6 bases, with 10 bases remaining between them. The full variable domain, completed using reference TRBV5-1 and TRBJ1-5, is KAGVTQTPRYLIKTRGQQVTLSCSPISGHRSVSWYQQTPGQGLQFLFEYFSETQRNKGNFPGRFSGRQFSNSRSEMNVSTLELGDSALYLCASSWTQGQPQHFGDGTRLSIL.

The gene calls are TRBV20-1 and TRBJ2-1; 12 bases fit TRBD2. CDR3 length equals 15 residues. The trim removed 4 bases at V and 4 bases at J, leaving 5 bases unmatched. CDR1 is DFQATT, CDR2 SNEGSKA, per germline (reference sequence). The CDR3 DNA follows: TGCAGTGCTAAACTCACTAGCGGGGGGTACAATGAGCAGTTCTTC. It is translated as CSAKLTSGGYNEQFF.

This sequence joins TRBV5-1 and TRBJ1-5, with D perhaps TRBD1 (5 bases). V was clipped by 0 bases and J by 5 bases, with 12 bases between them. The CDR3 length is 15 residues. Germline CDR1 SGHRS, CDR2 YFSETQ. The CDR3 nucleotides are TGCGCCAGCAGCTTGGAATTGGGGGGGGATCAGCCCCAGCATTTT. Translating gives CASSLELGGDQPQHF.

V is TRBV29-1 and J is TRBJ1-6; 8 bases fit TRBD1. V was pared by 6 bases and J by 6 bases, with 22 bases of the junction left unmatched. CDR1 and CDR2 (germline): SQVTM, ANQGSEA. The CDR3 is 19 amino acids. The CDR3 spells CSVAHPRQGARFGNSPLHF. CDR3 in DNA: TGCAGCGTCGCCCATCCACGGCAGGGGGCCCGGTTTGGTAATTCACCCCTCCACTTT.

CDR3 sequence: CASSPSGIAAFF. CDR3 sequence (DNA): TGTGCCAGCAGTCCCTCGGGGATCGCAGCTTTCTTT. The V gene is TRBV27, the J gene TRBJ1-1; D ambiguous. Germline V lookup: CDR1 MNHEY, CDR2 SMNVEV (reference sequence). The V end lost 5 bases, the J end lost 10 bases, and 14 bases lay between the germline ends. The CDR3 length is 12 residues.

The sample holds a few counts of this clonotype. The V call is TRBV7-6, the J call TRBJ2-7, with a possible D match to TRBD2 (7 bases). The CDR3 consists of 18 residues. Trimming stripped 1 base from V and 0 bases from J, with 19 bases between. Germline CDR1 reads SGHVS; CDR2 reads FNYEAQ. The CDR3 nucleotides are TGTGCCAGCAGCTTAGGTGGGGGCGGCGGGGGCCCCTCCTACGAGCAGTACTTC. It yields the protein CASSLGGGGGGPSYEQYF.

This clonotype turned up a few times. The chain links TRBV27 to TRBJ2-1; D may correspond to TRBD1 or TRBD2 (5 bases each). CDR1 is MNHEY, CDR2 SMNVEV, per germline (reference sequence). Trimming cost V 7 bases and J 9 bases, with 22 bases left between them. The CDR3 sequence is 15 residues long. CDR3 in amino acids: CASTPGPLGHAEQFF. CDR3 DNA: TGTGCCAGCACCCCGGGACCCCTTGGCCACGCTGAGCAGTTCTTC.

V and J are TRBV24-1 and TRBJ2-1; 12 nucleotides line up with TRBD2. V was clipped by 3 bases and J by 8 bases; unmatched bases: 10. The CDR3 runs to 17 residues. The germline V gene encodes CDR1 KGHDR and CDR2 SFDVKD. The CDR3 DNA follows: TGTGCCACCAGTGATGGCTGGACTAGCGGGAAAGGCGATGAGCAGTTCTTC. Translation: CATSDGWTSGKGDEQFF.

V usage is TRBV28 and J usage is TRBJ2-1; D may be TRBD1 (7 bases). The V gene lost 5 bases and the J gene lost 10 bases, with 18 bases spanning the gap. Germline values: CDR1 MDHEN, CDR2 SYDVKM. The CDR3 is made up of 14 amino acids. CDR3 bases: TGTGCCAGCAGTCAAAACAGGGGACTCATGGAGCAGTTCTTC. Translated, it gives CASSQNRGLMEQFF. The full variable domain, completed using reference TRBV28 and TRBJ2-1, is DVKVTQSSRYLVKRTGEKVFLECVQDMDHENMFWYRQDPGLGLRLIYFSYDVKMKEKGDIPEGYSVSREKKERFSLILESASTNQTSMYLCASSQNRGLMEQFFGPGTRLTVL.

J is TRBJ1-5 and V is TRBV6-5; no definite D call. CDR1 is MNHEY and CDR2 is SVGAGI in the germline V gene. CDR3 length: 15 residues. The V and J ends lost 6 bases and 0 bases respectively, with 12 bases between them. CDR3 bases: TGTGCCAGCAGCAACGGGTTCGGTAGCAATCAGCCCCAGCATTTT. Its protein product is CASSNGFGSNQPQHF.

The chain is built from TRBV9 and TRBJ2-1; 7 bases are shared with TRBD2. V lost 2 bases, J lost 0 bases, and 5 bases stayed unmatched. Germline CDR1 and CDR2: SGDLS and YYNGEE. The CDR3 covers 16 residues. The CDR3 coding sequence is TGTGCCAGCAGCGTTGACCTAGCGGTCTCCTACAATGAGCAGTTCTTC. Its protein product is CASSVDLAVSYNEQFF.

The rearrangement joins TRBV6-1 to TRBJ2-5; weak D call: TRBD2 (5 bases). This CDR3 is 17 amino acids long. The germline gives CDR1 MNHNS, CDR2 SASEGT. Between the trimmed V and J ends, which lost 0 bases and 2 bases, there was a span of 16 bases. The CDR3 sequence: CASSEAIPDWIQETQYF. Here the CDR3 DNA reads TGTGCCAGCAGTGAAGCGATCCCGGACTGGATACAAGAGACCCAGTACTTC.

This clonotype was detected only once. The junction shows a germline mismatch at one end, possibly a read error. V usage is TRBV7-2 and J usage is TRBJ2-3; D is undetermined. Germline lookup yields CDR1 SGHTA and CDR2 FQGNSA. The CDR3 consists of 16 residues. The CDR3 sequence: CAGSLGRLLGTDTQYF. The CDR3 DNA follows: TGTGCCGGCAGCTTAGGTCGGCTGTTGGGCACAGATACGCAGTATTTT.

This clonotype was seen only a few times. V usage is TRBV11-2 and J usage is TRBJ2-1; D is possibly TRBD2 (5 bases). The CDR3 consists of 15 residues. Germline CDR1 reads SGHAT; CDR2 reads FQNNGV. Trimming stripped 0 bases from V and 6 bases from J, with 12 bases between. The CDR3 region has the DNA TGTGCCAGCAGCTTAGATCTTGGGAGCTTCAATGAGCAGTTCTTC. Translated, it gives CASSLDLGSFNEQFF.

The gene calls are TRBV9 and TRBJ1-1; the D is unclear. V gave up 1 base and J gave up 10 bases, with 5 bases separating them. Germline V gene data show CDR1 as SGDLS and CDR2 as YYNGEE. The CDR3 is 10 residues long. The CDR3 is CASSVRPAFF. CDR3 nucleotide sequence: TGTGCCAGCAGCGTACGTCCAGCTTTCTTT.

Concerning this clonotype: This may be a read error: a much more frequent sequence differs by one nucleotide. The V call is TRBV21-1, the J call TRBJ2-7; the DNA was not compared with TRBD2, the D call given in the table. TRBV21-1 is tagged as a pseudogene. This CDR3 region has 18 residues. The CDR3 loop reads CAGSKEIAGGGPAYEQYF. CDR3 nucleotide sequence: TGTGCCGGCAGCAAAGAAATCGCTGGGGGAGGGCCGGCCTACGAGCAGTACTTC.

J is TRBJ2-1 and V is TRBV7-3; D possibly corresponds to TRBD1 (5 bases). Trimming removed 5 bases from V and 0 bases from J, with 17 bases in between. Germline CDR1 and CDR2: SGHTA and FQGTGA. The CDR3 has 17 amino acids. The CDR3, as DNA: TGTGCCAGCAGCCCGAGTGTTGGGGCCCTCTCCTACAATGAGCAGTTCTTC. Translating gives CASSPSVGALSYNEQFF.

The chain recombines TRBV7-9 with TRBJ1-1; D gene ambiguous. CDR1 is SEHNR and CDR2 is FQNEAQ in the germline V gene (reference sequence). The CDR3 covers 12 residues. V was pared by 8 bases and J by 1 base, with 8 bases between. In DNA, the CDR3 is TGTGCCAGCGGAAAGCCGAACACTGAAGCTTTCTTT. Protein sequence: CASGKPNTEAFF. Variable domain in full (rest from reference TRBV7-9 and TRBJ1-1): DTGVSQNPRHKITKRGQNVTFRCDPISEHNRLYWYRQTLGQGPEFLTYFQNEAQLEKSRLLSDRFSAERPKGSFSTLEIQRTEQGDSAMYLCASGKPNTEAFFGQGTRLTVV.